Sequencing of this TCR beta chain was carried out in a study of response to subunit inactivated influenza vaccine (dated by TCRdb to 2016 to 2019). In the study overall: To follow how T cells responded to a trivalent subunit inactivated influenza vaccine, the researchers relied on deep quantitative profiling of the T cell receptor repertoire. Results the study describes overall, beyond this receptor: It was suggested by the authors that each seasonal influenza vaccination may recruit only a limited number of new T cells.

The library was made by RT-PCR. Sequencing relied on an Illumina HiSeq 2500. The raw public data were reprocessed by TCRdb itself: fastp quality trimming at Q25, MiXCR clonotype calling, in-frame beta chains only. Identical CDR3 proteins give one entry, which carries the most common genes and DNA. This sample lists about 520,000 distinct CDR3 sequences; less than 30% were detected once. The top ten hold under 2.5% of the sample. The count of this clonotype is one. The antigen it binds to is not known. An end of the junction does not agree with germline; a read error may underlie this. Specimen: CD4+ T cells sorted from PBMCs, collected approximately 5 days after vaccination. This receptor was taken from a man aged 50-60 years who received an inactivated influenza vaccine. Donor details come from another sample of the same person, matched by shared clones.

The nucleotide sequence reads TGTGCCATCAGTCTATCTTCCTACAATGAGCAGTTCTTC. This yields the protein CAISLSSYNEQFF. Recombination joined TRBV2 with TRBJ2-1; there is no confident call for the D gene. From cysteine to phenylalanine, the CDR3 is 13 amino acids long. Only the CDR3 region is kept as DNA, spanning 39 bases read in frame from base 1. CDR1 and CDR2, looked up from the germline V gene, are SNHLY and FYNNEI.